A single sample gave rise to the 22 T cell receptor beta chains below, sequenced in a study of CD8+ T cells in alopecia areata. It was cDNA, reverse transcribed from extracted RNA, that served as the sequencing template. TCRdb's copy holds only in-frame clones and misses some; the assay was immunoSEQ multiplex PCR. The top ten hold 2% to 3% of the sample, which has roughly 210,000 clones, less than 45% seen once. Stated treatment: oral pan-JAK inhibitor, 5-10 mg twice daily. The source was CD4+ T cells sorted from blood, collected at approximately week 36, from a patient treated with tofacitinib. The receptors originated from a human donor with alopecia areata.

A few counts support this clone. CDR3 amino acids: CSVEGQGSPGANVLTF. The DNA of the CDR3 is TGCAGCGTTGAGGGACAGGGCTCCCCTGGGGCCAACGTCCTGACTTTC. The genes are TRBV29-1 and TRBJ2-6; 9 bases are a match to TRBD1. V shed 3 bases, J shed 2 bases, and the junction held 5 bases outside the gene matches. Looked up from germline, CDR1 is SQVTM and CDR2 is ANQGSEA. This CDR3 is 16 amino acids long.

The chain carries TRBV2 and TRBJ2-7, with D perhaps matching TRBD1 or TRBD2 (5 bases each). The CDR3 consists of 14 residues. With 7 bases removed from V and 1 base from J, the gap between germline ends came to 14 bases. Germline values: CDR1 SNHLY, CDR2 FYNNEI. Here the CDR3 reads CASTPWDASYEQYF. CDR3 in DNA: TGTGCCAGCACCCCTTGGGACGCATCCTACGAGCAGTACTTC.

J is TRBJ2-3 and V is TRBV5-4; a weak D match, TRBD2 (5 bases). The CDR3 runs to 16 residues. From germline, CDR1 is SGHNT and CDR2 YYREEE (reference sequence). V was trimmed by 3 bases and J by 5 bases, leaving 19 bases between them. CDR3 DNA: TGTGCCAGCAGCTCTCCCAGCGGACGGGTCATAGATACGCAGTATTTT. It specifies CASSSPSGRVIDTQYF. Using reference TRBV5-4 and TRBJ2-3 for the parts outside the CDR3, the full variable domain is ETGVTQSPTHLIKTRGQQVTLRCSSQSGHNTVSWYQQALGQGPQFIFQYYREEENGRGNFPPRFSGLQFPNYSSELNVNALELDDSALYLCASSSPSGRVIDTQYFGPGTRLTVL.

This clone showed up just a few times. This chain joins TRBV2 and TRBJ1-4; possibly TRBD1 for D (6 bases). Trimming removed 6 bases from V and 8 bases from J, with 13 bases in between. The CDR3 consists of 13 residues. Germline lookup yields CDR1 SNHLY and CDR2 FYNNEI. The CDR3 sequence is CASSMDREEKLFF. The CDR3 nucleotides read TGTGCCAGCAGCATGGACAGAGAGGAAAAACTGTTTTTT.

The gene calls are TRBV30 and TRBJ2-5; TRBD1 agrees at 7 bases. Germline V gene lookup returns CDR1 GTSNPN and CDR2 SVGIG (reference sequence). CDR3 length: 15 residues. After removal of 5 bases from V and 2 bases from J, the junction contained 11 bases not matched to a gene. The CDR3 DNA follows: TGTGCCTGGGACGGGAACAGGGGTCCGCAAGAGACCCAGTACTTC. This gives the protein CAWDGNRGPQETQYF.

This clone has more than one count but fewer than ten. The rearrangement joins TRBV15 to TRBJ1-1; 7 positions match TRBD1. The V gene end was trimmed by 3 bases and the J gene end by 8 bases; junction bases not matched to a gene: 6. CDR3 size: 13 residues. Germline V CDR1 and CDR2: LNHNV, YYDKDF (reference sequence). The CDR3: CATSRERGREAFF. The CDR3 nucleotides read TGTGCCACCAGCAGGGAAAGGGGGCGAGAAGCTTTCTTT.

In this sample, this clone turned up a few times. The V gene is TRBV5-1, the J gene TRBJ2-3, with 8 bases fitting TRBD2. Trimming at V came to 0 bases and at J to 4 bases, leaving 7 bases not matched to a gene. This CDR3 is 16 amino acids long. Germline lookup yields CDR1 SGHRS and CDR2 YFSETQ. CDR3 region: CASSLDGTSVADTQYF. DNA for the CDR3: TGCGCCAGCAGCTTGGACGGGACTAGTGTGGCAGATACGCAGTATTTT.

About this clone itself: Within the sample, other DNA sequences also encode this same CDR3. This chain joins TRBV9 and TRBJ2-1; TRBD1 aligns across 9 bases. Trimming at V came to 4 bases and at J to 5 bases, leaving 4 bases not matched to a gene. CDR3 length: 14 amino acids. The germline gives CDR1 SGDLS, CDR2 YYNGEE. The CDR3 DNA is TGTGCCAGCAGCCCCGGACAGGGGAACAATGAGCAGTTCTTC. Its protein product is CASSPGQGNNEQFF. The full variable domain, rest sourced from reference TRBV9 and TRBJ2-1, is DSGVTQTPKHLITATGQRVTLRCSPRSGDLSVYWYQQSLDQGLQFLIQYYNGEERAKGNILERFSAQQFPDLHSELNLSSLELGDSALYFCASSPGQGNNEQFFGPGTRLTVL.

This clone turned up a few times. The CDR3 loop reads CASSPGQTEAFF. DNA for the CDR3: TGTGCCAGCAGCCCAGGACAGACTGAAGCTTTCTTT. The gene calls are TRBV25-1 and TRBJ1-1; TRBD1 might be the D (6 bases). The CDR3 loop spans 12 amino acids. CDR1 and CDR2 from the germline V gene are MGHDK and SYGVNS. Between the trimmed V and J ends, which lost 6 bases and 5 bases, there was a span of 10 bases.

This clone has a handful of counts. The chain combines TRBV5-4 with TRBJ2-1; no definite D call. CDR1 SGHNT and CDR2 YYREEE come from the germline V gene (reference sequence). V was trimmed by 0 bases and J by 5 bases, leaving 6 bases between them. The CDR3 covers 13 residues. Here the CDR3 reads CASSLARNNEQFF. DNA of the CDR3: TGTGCCAGCAGCTTGGCAAGGAACAATGAGCAGTTCTTC.

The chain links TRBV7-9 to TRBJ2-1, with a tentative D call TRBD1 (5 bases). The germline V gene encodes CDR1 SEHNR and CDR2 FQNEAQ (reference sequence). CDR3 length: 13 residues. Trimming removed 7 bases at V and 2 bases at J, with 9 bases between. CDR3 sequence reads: CASTSGTYNEQFF. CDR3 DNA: TGTGCCAGCACTTCAGGGACCTACAATGAGCAGTTCTTC. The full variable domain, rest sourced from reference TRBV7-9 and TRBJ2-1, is DTGVSQNPRHKITKRGQNVTFRCDPISEHNRLYWYRQTLGQGPEFLTYFQNEAQLEKSRLLSDRFSAERPKGSFSTLEIQRTEQGDSAMYLCASTSGTYNEQFFGPGTRLTVL.

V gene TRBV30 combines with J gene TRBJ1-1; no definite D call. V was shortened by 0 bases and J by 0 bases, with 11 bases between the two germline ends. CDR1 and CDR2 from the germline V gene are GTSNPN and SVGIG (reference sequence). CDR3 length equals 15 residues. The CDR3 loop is CAWSVEGLMNTEAFF. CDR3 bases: TGTGCCTGGAGTGTAGAGGGCTTAATGAACACTGAAGCTTTCTTT.

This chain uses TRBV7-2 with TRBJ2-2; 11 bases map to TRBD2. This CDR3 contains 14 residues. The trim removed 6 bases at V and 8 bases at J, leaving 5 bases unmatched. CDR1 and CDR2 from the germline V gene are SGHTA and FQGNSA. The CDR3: CASSTSGRRGELFF. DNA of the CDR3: TGTGCCAGCAGTACTAGCGGGAGAAGGGGGGAGCTGTTTTTT.

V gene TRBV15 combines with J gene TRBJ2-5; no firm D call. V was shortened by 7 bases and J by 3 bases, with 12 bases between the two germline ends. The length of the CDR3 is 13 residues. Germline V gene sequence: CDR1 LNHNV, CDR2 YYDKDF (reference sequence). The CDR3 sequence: CATNQWREETQYF. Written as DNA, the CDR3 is TGTGCCACCAACCAGTGGCGAGAAGAGACCCAGTACTTC.

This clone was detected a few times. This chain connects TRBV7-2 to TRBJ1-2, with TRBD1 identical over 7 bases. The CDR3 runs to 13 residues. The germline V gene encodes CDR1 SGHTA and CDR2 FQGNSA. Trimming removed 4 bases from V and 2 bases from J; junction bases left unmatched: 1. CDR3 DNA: TGTGCCAGCAGCTCGACAGGGAACTATGGCTACACCTTC. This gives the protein CASSSTGNYGYTF.

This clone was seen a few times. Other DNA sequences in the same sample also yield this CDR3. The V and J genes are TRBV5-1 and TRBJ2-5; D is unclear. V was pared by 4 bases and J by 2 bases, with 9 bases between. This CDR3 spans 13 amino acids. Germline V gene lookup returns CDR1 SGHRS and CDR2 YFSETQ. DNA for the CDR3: TGCGCCAGCAGCCCAACCCTACAAGAGACCCAGTACTTC. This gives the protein CASSPTLQETQYF.

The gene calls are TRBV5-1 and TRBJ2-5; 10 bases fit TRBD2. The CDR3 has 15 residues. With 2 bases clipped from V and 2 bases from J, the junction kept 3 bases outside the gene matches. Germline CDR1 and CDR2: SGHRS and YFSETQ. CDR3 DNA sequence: TGCGCCAGCAGCTTAGCGGGAGGGTGGCAAGAGACCCAGTACTTC. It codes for CASSLAGGWQETQYF.

CDR3 DNA sequence: TGTGCCTGGAGGGTAACTCTGGGAATTGTAGGTACTGAAGCTTTCTTT. Protein: CAWRVTLGIVGTEAFF. The chain uses TRBV30 and TRBJ1-1; D not certain. The V gene's germline CDR1 is GTSNPN and CDR2 SVGIG (reference sequence). The V and J ends lost 3 bases and 5 bases respectively, with 22 bases between them. The CDR3 is made up of 16 amino acids.

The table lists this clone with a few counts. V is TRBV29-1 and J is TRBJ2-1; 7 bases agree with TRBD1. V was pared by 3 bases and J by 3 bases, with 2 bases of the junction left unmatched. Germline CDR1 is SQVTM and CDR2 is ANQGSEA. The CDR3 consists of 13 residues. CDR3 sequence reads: CSVERGHYNEQFF. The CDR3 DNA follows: TGCAGCGTTGAGAGGGGGCACTACAATGAGCAGTTCTTC.

CDR3 loop: CATSRDFEGLETQYF. CDR3 in DNA: TGTGCCACCAGCAGAGATTTTGAAGGGCTAGAGACCCAGTACTTC. V gene TRBV15 combines with J gene TRBJ2-5; D not resolved. The CDR3 contains 15 residues. The germline V gene has CDR1 LNHNV and CDR2 YYDKDF (reference sequence). Trimming left V 0 bases short and J 4 bases short, with 12 bases between.

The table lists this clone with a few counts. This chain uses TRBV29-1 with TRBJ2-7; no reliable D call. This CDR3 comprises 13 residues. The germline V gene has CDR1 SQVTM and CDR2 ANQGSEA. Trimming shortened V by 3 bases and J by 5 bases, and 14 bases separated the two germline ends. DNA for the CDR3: TGCAGCGTTGACGGGCAGGCATCGGACGAGCAGTACTTC. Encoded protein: CSVDGQASDEQYF.

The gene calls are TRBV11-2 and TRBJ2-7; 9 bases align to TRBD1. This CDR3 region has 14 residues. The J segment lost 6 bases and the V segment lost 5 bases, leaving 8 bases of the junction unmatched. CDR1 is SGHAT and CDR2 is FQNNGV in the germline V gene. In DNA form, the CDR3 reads TGTGCCAGCAGCCCGTCGGGACAGGGATTCGAGCAGTACTTC. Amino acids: CASSPSGQGFEQYF.